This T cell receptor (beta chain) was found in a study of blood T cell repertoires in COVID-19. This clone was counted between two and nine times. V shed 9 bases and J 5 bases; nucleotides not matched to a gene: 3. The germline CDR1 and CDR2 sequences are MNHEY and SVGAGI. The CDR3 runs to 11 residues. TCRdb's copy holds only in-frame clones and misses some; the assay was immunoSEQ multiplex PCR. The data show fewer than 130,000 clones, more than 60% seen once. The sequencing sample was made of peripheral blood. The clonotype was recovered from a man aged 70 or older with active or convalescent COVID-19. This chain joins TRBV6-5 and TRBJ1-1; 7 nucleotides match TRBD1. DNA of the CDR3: TGTGCCAGTTTCAGGGGGACTGAAGCTTTCTTT. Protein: CASFRGTEAFF.